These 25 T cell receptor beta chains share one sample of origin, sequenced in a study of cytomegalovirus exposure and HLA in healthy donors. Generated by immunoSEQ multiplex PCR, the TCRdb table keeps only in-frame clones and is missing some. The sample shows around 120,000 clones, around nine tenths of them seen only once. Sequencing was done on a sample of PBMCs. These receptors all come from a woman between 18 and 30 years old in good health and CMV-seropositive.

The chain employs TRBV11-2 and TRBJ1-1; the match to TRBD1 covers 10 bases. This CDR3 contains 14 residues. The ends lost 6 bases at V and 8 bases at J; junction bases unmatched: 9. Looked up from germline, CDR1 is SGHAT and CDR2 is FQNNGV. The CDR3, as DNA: TGTGCCAGCAGGCAACCGGGACAGGGGAAGGAAGCTTTCTTT. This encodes CASRQPGQGKEAFF.

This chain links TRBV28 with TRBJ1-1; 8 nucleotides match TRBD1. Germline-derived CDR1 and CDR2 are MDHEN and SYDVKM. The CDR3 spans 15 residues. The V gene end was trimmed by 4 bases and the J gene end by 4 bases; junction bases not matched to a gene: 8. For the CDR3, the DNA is TGTGCCAGCAGTTCACCAGGGGGCCCGGGCACTGAAGCTTTCTTT. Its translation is CASSSPGGPGTEAFF.

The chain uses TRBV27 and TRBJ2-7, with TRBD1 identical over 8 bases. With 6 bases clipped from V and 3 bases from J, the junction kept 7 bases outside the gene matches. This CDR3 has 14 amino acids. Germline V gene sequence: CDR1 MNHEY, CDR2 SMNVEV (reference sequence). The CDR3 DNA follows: TGTGCCAGCAGCGGGACAGGACTTTTCTACGAGCAGTACTTC. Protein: CASSGTGLFYEQYF.

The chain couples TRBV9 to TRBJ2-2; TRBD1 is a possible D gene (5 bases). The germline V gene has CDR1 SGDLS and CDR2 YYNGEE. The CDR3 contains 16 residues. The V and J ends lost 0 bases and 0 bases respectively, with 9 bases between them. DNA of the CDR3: TGTGCCAGCAGCGTAGCAGGGCCAGCGAACACCGGGGAGCTGTTTTTT. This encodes CASSVAGPANTGELFF.

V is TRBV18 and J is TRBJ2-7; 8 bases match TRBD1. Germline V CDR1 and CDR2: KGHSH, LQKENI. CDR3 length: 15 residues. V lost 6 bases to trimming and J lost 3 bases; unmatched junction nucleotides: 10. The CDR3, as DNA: TGTGCCAGCTCGCTGACCCGGGACAGGAACTACGAGCAGTACTTC. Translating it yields CASSLTRDRNYEQYF. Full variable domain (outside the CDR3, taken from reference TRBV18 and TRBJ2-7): NAGVMQNPRHLVRRRGQEARLRCSPMKGHSHVYWYRQLPEEGLKFMVYLQKENIIDESGMPKERFSAEFPKEGPSILRIQQVVRGDSAAYFCASSLTRDRNYEQYFGPGTRLTVT.

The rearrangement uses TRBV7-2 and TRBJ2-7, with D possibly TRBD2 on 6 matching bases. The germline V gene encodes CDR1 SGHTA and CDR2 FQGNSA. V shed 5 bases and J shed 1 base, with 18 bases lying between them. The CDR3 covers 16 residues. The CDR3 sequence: CASSPSWVGTSYEQYF. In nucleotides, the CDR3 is TGTGCCAGCAGCCCCAGTTGGGTTGGGACTTCCTACGAGCAGTACTTC.

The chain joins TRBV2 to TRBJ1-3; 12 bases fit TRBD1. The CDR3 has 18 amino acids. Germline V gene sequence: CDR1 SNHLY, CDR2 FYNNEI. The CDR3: CVQQKGQGASVSGNTIYF. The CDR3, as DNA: TGTGTCCAGCAGAAGGGACAGGGGGCTTCAGTGTCCGGAAACACCATATATTTT.

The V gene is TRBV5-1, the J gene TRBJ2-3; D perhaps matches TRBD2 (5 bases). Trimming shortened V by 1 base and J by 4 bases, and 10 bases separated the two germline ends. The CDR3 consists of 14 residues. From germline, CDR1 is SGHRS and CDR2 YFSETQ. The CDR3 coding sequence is TGCGCCAGCAGCTTGTTCGGGGTCTCAGATACGCAGTATTTT. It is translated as CASSLFGVSDTQYF.

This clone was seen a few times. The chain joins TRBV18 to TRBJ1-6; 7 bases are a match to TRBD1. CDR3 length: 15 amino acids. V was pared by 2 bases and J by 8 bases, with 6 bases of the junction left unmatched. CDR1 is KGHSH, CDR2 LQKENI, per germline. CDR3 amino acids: CASSPSQGRHSPLHF. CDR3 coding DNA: TGTGCCAGCTCACCATCACAGGGGAGGCATTCACCCCTCCACTTT. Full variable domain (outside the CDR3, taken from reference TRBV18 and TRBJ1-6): NAGVMQNPRHLVRRRGQEARLRCSPMKGHSHVYWYRQLPEEGLKFMVYLQKENIIDESGMPKERFSAEFPKEGPSILRIQQVVRGDSAAYFCASSPSQGRHSPLHFGNGTRLTVT.

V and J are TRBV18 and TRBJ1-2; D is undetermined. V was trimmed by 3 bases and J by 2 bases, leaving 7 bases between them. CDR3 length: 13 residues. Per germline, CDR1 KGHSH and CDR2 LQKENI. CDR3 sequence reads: CASSPGLNYGYTF. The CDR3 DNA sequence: TGTGCCAGCTCACCCGGTTTGAACTATGGCTACACCTTC.

The CDR3 spells CSVSRTGKHNEQFF. CDR3 DNA sequence: TGCAGCGTTTCCCGGACAGGGAAACACAATGAGCAGTTCTTC. The chain is built from TRBV29-1 and TRBJ2-1, with TRBD1 matching 8 bases. Germline V gene lookup returns CDR1 SQVTM and CDR2 ANQGSEA. V shed 5 bases and J 5 bases; nucleotides not matched to a gene: 8. The CDR3 covers 14 residues.

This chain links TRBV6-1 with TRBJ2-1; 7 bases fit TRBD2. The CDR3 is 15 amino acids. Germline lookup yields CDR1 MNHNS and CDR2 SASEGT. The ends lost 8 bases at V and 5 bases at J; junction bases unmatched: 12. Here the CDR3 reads CASAPVIAGNNEQFF. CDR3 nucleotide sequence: TGTGCCAGCGCCCCCGTGATAGCGGGCAACAATGAGCAGTTCTTC.

The CDR3 DNA reads as TGTGCCAGCAGCTTCGGTAGATACGCTGAAGCTTTCTTT. Protein sequence: CASSFGRYAEAFF. The chain is built from TRBV5-8 and TRBJ1-1; D gene ambiguous. The length of the CDR3 is 13 residues. Trimming took off 2 bases at V and 6 bases at J, with 11 bases between the two ends. Per the germline V gene, CDR1 is SGHTS and CDR2 is YDEGEE.

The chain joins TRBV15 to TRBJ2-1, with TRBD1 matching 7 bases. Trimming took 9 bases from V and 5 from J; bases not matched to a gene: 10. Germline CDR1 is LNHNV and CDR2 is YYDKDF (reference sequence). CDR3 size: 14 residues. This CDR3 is CATTEGGFDNEQFF. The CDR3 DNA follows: TGTGCCACTACCGAAGGGGGCTTCGACAATGAGCAGTTCTTC.

The CDR3 here is CASRRDWRSSYEQYF. Written as DNA, the CDR3 is TGTGCCAGCAGGAGGGACTGGAGAAGCTCCTACGAGCAGTACTTC. This chain links TRBV6-5 with TRBJ2-7; possible D gene TRBD2, 6 bases. Trimming shortened V by 6 bases and J by 0 bases, and 15 bases separated the two germline ends. Germline V gene sequence: CDR1 MNHEY, CDR2 SVGAGI. The CDR3 loop spans 15 amino acids.

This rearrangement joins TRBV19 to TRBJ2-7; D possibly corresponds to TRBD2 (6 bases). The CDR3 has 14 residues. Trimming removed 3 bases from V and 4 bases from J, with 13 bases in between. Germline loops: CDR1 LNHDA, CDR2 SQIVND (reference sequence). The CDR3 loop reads CASSITASAYEQYF. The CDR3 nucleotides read TGTGCCAGTAGTATCACGGCTAGCGCATACGAGCAGTACTTC. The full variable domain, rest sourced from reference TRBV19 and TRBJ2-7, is DGGITQSPKYLFRKEGQNVTLSCEQNLNHDAMYWYRQDPGQGLRLIYYSQIVNDFQKGDIAEGYSVSREKKESFPLTVTSAQKNPTAFYLCASSITASAYEQYFGPGTRLTVT.

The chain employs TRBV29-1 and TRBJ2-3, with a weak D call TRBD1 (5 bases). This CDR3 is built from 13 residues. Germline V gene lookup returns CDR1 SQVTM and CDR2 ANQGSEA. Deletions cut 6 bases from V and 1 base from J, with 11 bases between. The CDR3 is CSVAGRGTDTQYF. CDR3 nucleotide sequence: TGCAGCGTGGCCGGCAGGGGCACAGATACGCAGTATTTT.

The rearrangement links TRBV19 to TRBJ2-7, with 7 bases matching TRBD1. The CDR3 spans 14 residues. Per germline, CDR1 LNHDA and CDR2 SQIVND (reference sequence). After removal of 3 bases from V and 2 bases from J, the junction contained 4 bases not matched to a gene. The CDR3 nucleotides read TGTGCCAGTAGTATCCGGGACAGACCCTACGAGCAGTACTTC. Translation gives CASSIRDRPYEQYF.

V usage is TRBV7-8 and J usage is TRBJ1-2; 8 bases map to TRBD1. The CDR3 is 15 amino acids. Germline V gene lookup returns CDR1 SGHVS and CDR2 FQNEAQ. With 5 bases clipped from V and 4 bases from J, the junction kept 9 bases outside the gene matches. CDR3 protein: CASSNPTGEAYGYTF. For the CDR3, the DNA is TGTGCCAGCAGCAATCCGACAGGGGAGGCCTATGGCTACACCTTC.

This chain's CDR3 is CASSPLGTGGEKLFF. CDR3 DNA sequence: TGTGCCAGCAGCCCCTTGGGGACAGGGGGTGAAAAACTGTTTTTT. This rearrangement joins TRBV7-9 to TRBJ1-4; 11 positions match TRBD1. Unmatched junction bases numbered 6, after V lost 5 bases and J lost 7 bases. The germline V gene has CDR1 SEHNR and CDR2 FQNEAQ (reference sequence). The CDR3 length is 15 residues.

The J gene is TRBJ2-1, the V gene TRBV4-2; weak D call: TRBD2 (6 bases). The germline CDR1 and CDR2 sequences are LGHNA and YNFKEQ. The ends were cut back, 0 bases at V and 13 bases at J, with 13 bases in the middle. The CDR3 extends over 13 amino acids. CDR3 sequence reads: CASSQDLGGYQFF. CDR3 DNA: TGTGCCAGCAGCCAAGATTTAGGAGGGTACCAGTTCTTC.

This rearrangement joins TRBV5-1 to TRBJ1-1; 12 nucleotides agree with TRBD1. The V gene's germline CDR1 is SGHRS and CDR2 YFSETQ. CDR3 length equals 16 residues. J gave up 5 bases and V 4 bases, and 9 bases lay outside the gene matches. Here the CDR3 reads CASSPGTGGSGTEAFF. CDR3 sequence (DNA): TGCGCCAGCAGCCCCGGGACAGGGGGCTCGGGAACTGAAGCTTTCTTT.

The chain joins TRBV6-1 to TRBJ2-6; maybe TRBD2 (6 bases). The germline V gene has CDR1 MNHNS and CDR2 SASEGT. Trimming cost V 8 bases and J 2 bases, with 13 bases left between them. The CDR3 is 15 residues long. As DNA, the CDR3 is TGTGCCAGCGGGGGAGGCGGGGCTGGGGCCAACGTCCTGACTTTC. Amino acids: CASGGGGAGANVLTF.

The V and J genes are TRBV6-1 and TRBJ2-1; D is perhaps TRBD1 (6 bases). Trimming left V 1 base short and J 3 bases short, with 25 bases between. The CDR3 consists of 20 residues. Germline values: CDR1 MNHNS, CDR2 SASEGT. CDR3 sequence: CASSEGVGVRAGVNYNEQFF. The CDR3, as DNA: TGTGCCAGCAGTGAAGGTGTAGGGGTCCGCGCAGGGGTTAACTACAATGAGCAGTTCTTC.

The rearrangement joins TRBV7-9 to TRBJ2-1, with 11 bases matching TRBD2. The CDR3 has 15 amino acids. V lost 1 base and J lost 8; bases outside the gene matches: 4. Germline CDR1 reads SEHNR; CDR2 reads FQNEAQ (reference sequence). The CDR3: CASSLVAGGPDEQFF. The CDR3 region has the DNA TGTGCCAGCAGCTTAGTAGCGGGGGGGCCGGATGAGCAGTTCTTC.